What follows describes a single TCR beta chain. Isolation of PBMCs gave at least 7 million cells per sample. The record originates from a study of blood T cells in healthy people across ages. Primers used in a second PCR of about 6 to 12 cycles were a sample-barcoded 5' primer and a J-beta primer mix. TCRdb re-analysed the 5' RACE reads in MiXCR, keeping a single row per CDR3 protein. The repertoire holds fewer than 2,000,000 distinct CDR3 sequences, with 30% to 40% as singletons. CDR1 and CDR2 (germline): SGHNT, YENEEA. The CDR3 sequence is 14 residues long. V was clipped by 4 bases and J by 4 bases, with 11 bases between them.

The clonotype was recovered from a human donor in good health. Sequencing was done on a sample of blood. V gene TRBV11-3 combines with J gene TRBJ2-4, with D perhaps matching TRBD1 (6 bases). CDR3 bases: TGTGCCAGCAGCTCACCCGACAGGAAAAACATTCAGTACTTC. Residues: CASSSPDRKNIQYF.